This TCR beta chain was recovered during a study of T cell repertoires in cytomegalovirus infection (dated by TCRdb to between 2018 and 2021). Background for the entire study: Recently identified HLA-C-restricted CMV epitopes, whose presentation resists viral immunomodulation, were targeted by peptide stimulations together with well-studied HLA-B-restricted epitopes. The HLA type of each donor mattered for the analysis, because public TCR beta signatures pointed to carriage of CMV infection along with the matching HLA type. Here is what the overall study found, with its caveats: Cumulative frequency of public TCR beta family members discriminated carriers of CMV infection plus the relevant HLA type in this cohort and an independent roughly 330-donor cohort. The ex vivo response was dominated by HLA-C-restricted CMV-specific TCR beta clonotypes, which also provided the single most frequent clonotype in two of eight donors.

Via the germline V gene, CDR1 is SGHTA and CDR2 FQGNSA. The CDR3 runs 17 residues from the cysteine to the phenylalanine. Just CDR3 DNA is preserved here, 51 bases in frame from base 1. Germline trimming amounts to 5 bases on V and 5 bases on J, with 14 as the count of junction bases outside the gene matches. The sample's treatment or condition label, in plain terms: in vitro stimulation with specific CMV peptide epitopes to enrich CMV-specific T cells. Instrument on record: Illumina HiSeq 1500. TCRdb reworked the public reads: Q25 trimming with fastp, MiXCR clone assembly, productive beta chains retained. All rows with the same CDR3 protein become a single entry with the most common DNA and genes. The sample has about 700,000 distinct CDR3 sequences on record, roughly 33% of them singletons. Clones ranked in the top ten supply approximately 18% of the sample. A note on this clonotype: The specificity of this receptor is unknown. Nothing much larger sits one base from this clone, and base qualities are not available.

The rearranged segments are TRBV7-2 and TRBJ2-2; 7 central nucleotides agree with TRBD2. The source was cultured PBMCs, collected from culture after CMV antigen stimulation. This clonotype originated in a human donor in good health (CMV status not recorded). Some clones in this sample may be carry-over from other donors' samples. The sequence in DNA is TGTGCCAGCAGCCTCCGCGGTGCGGGAGCGGGAACCGGGGAGCTGTTTTTT. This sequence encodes CASSLRGAGAGTGELFF.